This T cell receptor (beta chain) was observed in a study of shared clonotypes between healthy human individuals. Study details: Per donor, three plates held CD4 naive cells, three held CD4 memory, two held CD8 naive and one held CD8 memory.

TCRdb's copy holds only in-frame clones and misses some; the assay was immunoSEQ multiplex PCR. This sample carries around 990,000 clones, 70% to 85% of them seen once, and the ten largest clones take 0.85% to 1%. Specimen: memory CD4+ T cells from PBMCs. The subset is: CD45RA-negative fraction. The clonotype was recovered from a man aged 18 to 29 in good health. Some clones in this sample may be carry-over from other donors' samples.

The CDR3 nucleotides read TGTGCCAGCTCACCACGGACAGGGAACACCGGGGAGCTGTTTTTT. As protein: CASSPRTGNTGELFF. The chain links TRBV18 to TRBJ2-2; 7 nucleotides match TRBD1. This CDR3 contains 15 residues. CDR1 and CDR2 (germline): KGHSH, LQKENI. Trimming took 1 base from V and 1 from J; bases not matched to a gene: 0.